This T cell receptor (beta chain) was found in a study of T cell responses to AZD1222 COVID-19 vaccine. The CDR3 is made up of 19 amino acids. The germline gives CDR1 SGHRS, CDR2 YFSETQ. V shed 0 bases, J shed 9 bases, and the junction held 23 bases outside the gene matches. Sequenced by immunoSEQ multiplex PCR; TCRdb stores in-frame clones only, minus some. Of about 140,000 clones in the sample, around 93% are singletons; the top ten hold around 2.8%. A word on this clone: Its antigen is undetermined.

Study conclusions and caveats: Donors skewed white British and female; clonal diversity was possibly underestimated.

This chain connects TRBV5-1 to TRBJ1-2; 7 bases match TRBD1. This TCR was sampled from an adult in good health. The material was peripheral blood, obtained on day 0 of AZD1222 vaccination. The CDR3 nucleotides are TGCGCCAGCAGCTTGGACTCCGGGAGACAGGGCCCCGTATTGATGAGCTACACCTTC. Amino acids: CASSLDSGRQGPVLMSYTF. Variable domain in full (rest from reference TRBV5-1 and TRBJ1-2): KAGVTQTPRYLIKTRGQQVTLSCSPISGHRSVSWYQQTPGQGLQFLFEYFSETQRNKGNFPGRFSGRQFSNSRSEMNVSTLELGDSALYLCASSLDSGRQGPVLMSYTFGSGTRLTVV.